Shown below are 10 T cell receptor beta chains from a single sample sequenced in a study of neoadjuvant nivolumab and ipilimumab in lung cancer. Assay: immunoSEQ multiplex PCR; the TCRdb copy retains only in-frame clones and omits some. In the table there are about 3,000 clones, 88% of which are singletons. The sequencing here drew on tumor tissue, taken after neoadjuvant nivolumab, alone or with ipilimumab, at or shortly before surgery. These receptors were taken from an adult with non-small cell lung cancer.

The V gene is TRBV11-2, the J gene TRBJ2-3, with TRBD2 matching over 15 bases. The trim removed 3 bases at V and 6 bases at J, leaving 7 bases unmatched. The V gene's germline CDR1 is SGHAT and CDR2 FQNNGV. The CDR3 is 17 residues long. The CDR3 sequence is CASSFWGTSGGRDTQYF. The CDR3 nucleotides read TGTGCCAGCAGCTTTTGGGGGACTAGCGGGGGGAGGGATACGCAGTATTTT. The whole variable domain, remainder taken from reference TRBV11-2 and TRBJ2-3, is EAGVAQSPRYKIIEKRQSVAFWCNPISGHATLYWYQQILGQGPKLLIQFQNNGVVDDSQLPKDRFSAERLKGVDSTLKIQPAKLEDSAVYLCASSFWGTSGGRDTQYFGPGTRLTVL.

The chain employs TRBV7-2 and TRBJ1-1; 8 nucleotides agree with TRBD1. Trimming took 6 bases from V and 8 from J; bases not matched to a gene: 5. Germline V gene data show CDR1 as SGHTA and CDR2 as FQGNSA. The CDR3 covers 12 residues. CDR3 protein: CASRWTGTEAFF. CDR3 nucleotides: TGTGCCAGCAGATGGACAGGGACCGAAGCTTTCTTT.

The genes are TRBV6-5 and TRBJ2-3; D assignment may be TRBD1 or TRBD2 (5 bases each). Germline V gene sequence: CDR1 MNHEY, CDR2 SVGAGI. The CDR3 sequence is 13 residues long. V was pared by 10 bases and J by 3 bases, with 14 bases between. The CDR3 coding sequence is TGTGCCATCTCGAGGGGCGGGACAGATACGCAGTATTTT. Its translation is CAISRGGTDTQYF.

This chain uses TRBV7-8 with TRBJ1-2, with 9 nucleotides matching TRBD1. CDR3 size: 14 residues. Germline V gene sequence: CDR1 SGHVS, CDR2 FQNEAQ. V dropped 5 bases and J dropped 5; count of bases not matched to a gene: 6. This CDR3 is CASSTQGAPYGYTF. The DNA for the CDR3 is TGTGCCAGCAGCACACAGGGGGCCCCTTATGGCTACACCTTC.

This clone is a singleton in its sample. The chain joins TRBV6-6 to TRBJ2-1; D gene ambiguous. Germline V gene sequence: CDR1 MNHNY, CDR2 SVGAGI (reference sequence). The CDR3 consists of 11 residues. V lost 6 bases, J lost 15 bases, and 15 bases lay in between. This CDR3 reads CASSRGSGPFF. DNA for the CDR3: TGTGCCAGCAGCCGAGGCTCTGGACCGTTCTTC.

The genes are TRBV18 and TRBJ2-7, with 10 bases identical to TRBD1. Germline CDR1 reads KGHSH; CDR2 reads LQKENI. With V trimmed by 2 bases and J by 3 bases, 4 bases remained unmatched. This CDR3 has 15 residues. CDR3 nucleotide sequence: TGTGCCAGCTCACCAGTAGGGGACAGGGGCTACGAGCAGTACTTC. Translating gives CASSPVGDRGYEQYF.

The V call is TRBV27, the J call TRBJ1-5, with D unclear. V shed 0 bases and J shed 10 bases, with 7 bases lying between them. The CDR3 contains 12 residues. CDR1 and CDR2 from the germline V gene are MNHEY and SMNVEV (reference sequence). CDR3 nucleotides: TGTGCCAGCAGTTTATCGAAAGGACCCCAGCATTTT. As protein: CASSLSKGPQHF.

This clone was recorded once. CDR3 sequence: CASSTTGQSRYEQYF. Written as DNA, the CDR3 is TGTGCCAGCAGCACAACCGGGCAGTCGCGGTACGAGCAGTACTTC. The chain has TRBV5-4 and TRBJ2-7; D not certain. The CDR3 loop spans 15 amino acids. Trimming removed 4 bases from V and 4 bases from J, with 18 bases in between. Germline CDR1 reads SGHNT; CDR2 reads YYREEE (reference sequence).

The V call is TRBV4-3, the J call TRBJ2-1; 7 bases are shared with TRBD2. V shed 4 bases, J shed 0 bases, and the junction held 6 bases outside the gene matches. The CDR3 sequence is 16 residues long. Germline V gives CDR1 LGHNA, CDR2 YSLEER. The CDR3 spells CASSLKRDSSYNEQFF. CDR3 coding DNA: TGCGCCAGCAGCCTCAAGCGGGACTCCTCCTACAATGAGCAGTTCTTC.

The V gene is TRBV5-1, the J gene TRBJ1-6; D might be TRBD1 (5 bases). Germline lookup yields CDR1 SGHRS and CDR2 YFSETQ. The CDR3 has 14 amino acids. Trimming stripped 2 bases from V and 7 bases from J, with 10 bases between. The chain's CDR3 is CASSLIDSNSPLHF. The CDR3, as DNA: TGCGCCAGCAGCTTAATTGACAGCAATTCACCCCTCCACTTT.